The sample holds a few counts of the clone carrying this T cell receptor (beta chain). Its specificity is unknown. The sample is drawn from a study of blood T cells in healthy people across ages. Each sample yielded at least 6 million isolated PBMCs. Study-level points and caveats: Using unsorted PBMCs precluded a conclusive naive versus antigen-experienced comparison.

Alongside a J-beta primer mix, a sample-barcoded 5' primer served in a second PCR lasting roughly 6 to 11 cycles. Every cDNA molecule carried a tag from a template-switch adaptor bearing 12 random nucleotides. TCRdb reprocessed the 5' RACE reads via MiXCR and lists one record per CDR3 protein. Of roughly 1.9 million distinct CDR3 sequences in the sample, roughly 43% were seen once. The sequence derives from a human donor in good health. The specimen sequenced was blood.

Written as DNA, the CDR3 is TGTGCCAGCAGCCTTGGACTAGCGGGGGTAAACGAGCAGTACTTC. Protein product: CASSLGLAGVNEQYF. This chain uses TRBV7-6 with TRBJ2-7; 13 nucleotides align to TRBD2. The trim removed 5 bases at V and 5 bases at J, leaving 6 bases unmatched. CDR3 length: 15 residues. The V gene's germline CDR1 is SGHVS and CDR2 FNYEAQ.